The clone carrying this T cell receptor beta chain was recorded a few times. Authors' analysis steps: Using reference gene primer amplification, nucleated cell counts were estimated. Clones were read by immunoSEQ multiplex PCR, and TCRdb kept only the in-frame ones, dropping some. That table furnishes V, J and clone size, whereas the DNA furnished D and trimming. The sample lists 200,000 to 300,000 clones; more than 75% were seen once. With V trimmed by 0 bases and J by 4 bases, 11 bases remained unmatched. This CDR3 is 18 amino acids long. Germline V gene sequence: CDR1 SGHTS, CDR2 YDEGEE. The data originate from a study of blood T cell repertoires in COVID-19.

The material sequenced was peripheral blood. The TCR was taken from a woman between 50 and 59 years old with acute or convalescent COVID-19. This rearrangement joins TRBV5-8 to TRBJ1-2, with 11 bases aligning to TRBD1. CDR3 in amino acids: CASSLAPTRTGGGYGYTF. In DNA form, the CDR3 reads TGTGCCAGCAGCTTGGCGCCGACCCGGACAGGGGGCGGCTATGGCTACACCTTC.